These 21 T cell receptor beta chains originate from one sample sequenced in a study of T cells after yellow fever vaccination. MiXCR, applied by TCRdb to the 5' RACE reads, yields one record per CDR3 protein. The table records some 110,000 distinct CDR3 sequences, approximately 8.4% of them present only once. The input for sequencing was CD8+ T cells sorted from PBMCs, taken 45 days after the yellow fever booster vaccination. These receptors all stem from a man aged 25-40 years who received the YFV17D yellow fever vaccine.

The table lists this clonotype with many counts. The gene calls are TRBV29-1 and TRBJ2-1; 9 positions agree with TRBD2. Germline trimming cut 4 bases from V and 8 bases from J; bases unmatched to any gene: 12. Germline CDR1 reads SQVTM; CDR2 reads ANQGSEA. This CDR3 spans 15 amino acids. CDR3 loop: CSVARAGGLFDEQFF. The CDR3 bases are TGCAGCGTTGCAAGAGCGGGGGGACTCTTCGATGAGCAGTTCTTC.

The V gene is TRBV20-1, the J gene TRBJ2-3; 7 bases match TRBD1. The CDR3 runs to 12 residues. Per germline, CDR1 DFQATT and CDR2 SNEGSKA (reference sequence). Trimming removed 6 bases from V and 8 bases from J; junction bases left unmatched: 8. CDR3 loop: CSATATGTTQYF. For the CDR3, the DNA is TGCAGTGCAACCGCGACAGGGACTACGCAGTATTTT.

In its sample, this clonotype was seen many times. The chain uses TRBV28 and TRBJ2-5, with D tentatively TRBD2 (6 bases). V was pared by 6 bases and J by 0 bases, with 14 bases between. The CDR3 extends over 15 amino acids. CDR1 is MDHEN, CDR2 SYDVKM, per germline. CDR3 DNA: TGTGCCAGCAGCTCGACCCGGGACTACCAAGAGACCCAGTACTTC. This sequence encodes CASSSTRDYQETQYF.

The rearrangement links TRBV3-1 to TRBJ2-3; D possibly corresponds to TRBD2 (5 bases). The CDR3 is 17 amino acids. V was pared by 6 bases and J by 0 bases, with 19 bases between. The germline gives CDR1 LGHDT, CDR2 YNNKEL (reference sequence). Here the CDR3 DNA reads TGTGCCAGCAGTCATTCGCGACTACAGCCTAGCACAGATACGCAGTATTTT. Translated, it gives CASSHSRLQPSTDTQYF.

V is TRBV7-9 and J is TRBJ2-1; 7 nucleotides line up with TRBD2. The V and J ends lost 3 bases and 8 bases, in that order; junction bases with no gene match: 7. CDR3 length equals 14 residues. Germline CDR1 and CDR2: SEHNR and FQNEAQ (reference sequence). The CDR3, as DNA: TGTGCCAGCAGCTTCGGTAGCGGGTGGGATGAGCAGTTCTTC. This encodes CASSFGSGWDEQFF. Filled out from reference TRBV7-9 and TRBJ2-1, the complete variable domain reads DTGVSQNPRHKITKRGQNVTFRCDPISEHNRLYWYRQTLGQGPEFLTYFQNEAQLEKSRLLSDRFSAERPKGSFSTLEIQRTEQGDSAMYLCASSFGSGWDEQFFGPGTRLTVL.

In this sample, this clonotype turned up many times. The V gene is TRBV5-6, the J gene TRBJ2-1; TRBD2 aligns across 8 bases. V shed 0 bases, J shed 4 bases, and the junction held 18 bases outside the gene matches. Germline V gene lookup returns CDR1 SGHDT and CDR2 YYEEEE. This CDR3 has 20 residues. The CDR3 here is CASSLEVASGSARGYNEQFF. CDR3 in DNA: TGTGCCAGCAGCTTGGAAGTAGCGAGCGGGAGTGCGAGAGGGTACAATGAGCAGTTCTTC.

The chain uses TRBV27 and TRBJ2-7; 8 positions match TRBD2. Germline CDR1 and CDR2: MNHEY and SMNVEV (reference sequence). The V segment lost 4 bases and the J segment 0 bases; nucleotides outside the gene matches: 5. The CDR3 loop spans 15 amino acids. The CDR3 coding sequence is TGTGCCAGCAGTTACTACAGCGGGAGCTCCTACGAGCAGTACTTC. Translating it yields CASSYYSGSSYEQYF.

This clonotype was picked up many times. The CDR3 is CASSVEDTDTQYF. DNA of the CDR3: TGTGCCAGCAGCGTCGAGGACACAGATACGCAGTATTTT. The chain uses TRBV11-2 and TRBJ2-3; no firm D call. Trimming left V 5 bases short and J 2 bases short, with 8 bases between. Germline-derived CDR1 and CDR2 are SGHAT and FQNNGV. This CDR3 is built from 13 residues.

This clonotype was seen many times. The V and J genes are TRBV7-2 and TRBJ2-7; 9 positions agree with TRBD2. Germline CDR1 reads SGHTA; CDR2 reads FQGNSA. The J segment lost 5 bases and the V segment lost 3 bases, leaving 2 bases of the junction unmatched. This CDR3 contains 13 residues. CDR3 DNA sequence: TGTGCCAGCAGCTTGGCGGGAGGGCACGAGCAGTACTTC. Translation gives CASSLAGGHEQYF.

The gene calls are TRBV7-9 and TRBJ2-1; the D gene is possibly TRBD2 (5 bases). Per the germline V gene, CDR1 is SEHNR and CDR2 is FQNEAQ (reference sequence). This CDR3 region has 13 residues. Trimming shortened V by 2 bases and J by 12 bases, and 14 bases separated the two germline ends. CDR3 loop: CASSLIPRDGQFF. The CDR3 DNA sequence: TGTGCCAGCAGCTTAATCCCCCGGGATGGGCAGTTCTTC.

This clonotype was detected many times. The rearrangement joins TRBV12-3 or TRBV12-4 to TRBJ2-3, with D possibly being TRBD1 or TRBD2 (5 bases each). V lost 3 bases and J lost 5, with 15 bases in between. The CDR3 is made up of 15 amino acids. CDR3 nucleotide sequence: TGTGCCAGCAGTTTTCGGGACGCCGCAGGAGATACGCAGTATTTT. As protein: CASSFRDAAGDTQYF.

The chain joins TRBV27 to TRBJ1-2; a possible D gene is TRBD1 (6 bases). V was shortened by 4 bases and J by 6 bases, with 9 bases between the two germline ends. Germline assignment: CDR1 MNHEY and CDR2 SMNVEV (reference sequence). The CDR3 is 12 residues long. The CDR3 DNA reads TGTGCCAGCAGTTCCCAGGGGAATGGCTACACCTTC. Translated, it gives CASSSQGNGYTF.

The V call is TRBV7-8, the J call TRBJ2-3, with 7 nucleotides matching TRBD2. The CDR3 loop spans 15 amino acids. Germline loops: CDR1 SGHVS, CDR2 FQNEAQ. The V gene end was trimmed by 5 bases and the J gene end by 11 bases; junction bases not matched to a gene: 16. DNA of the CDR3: TGTGCCAGCAGCAACCTAGCGGCCCCGGTGGGAGGGCAGTATTTT. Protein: CASSNLAAPVGGQYF.

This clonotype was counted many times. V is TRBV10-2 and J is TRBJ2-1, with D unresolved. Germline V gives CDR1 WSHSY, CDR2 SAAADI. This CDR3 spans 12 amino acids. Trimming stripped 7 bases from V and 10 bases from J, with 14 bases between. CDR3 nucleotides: TGCGCCAGCAAGGGAACCAACCCAGAGCAGTTCTTC. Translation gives CASKGTNPEQFF.

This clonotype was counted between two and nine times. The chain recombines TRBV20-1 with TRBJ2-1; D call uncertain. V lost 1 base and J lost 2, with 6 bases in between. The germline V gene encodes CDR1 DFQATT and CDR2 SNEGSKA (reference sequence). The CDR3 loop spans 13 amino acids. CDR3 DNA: TGCAGTGCTAGAGTTAGTACCTACAATGAGCAGTTCTTC. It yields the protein CSARVSTYNEQFF.

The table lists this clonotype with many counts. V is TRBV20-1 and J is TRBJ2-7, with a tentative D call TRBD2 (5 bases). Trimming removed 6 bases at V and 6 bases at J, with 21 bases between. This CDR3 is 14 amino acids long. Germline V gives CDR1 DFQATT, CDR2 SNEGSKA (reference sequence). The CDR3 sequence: CSAPTSGSRGEQYF. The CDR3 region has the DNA TGCAGTGCACCTACGAGTGGGAGTCGGGGCGAGCAGTACTTC.

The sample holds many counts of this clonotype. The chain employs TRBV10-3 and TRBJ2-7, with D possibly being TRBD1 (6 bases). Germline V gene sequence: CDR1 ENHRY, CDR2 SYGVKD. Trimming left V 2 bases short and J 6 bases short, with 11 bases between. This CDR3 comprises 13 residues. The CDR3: CAISEPGQSEQYF. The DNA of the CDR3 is TGTGCCATCAGTGAGCCAGGACAGTCCGAGCAGTACTTC.

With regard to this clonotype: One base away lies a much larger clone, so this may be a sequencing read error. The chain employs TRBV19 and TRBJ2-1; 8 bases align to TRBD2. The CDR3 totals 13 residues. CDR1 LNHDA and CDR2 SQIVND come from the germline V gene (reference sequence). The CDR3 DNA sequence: TGTACCAGCACCAGCGGGAGTTACAATGAGCAGTTCTTC. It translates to CTSTSGSYNEQFF.

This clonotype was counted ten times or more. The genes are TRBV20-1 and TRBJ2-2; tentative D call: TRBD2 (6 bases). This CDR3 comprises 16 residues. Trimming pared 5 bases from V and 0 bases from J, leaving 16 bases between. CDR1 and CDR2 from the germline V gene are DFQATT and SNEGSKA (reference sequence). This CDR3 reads CSAPRASESNTGELFF. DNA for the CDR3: TGCAGTGCTCCCAGGGCTAGCGAATCGAACACCGGGGAGCTGTTTTTT.

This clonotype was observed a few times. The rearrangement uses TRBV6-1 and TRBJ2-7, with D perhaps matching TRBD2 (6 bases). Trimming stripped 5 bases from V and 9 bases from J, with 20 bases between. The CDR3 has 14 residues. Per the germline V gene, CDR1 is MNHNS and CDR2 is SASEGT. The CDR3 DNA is TGTGCCAGCAGTAGCCCGGGGGAAGCTGGTTTGCAGTACTTC. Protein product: CASSSPGEAGLQYF.

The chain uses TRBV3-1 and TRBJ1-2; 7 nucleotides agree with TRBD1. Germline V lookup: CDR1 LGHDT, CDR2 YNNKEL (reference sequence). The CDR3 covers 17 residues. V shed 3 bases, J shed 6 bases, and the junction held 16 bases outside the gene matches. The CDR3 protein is CASSHHTPRDSQHGYTF. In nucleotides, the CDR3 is TGTGCCAGCAGCCATCACACCCCACGGGACAGTCAGCATGGCTACACCTTC.